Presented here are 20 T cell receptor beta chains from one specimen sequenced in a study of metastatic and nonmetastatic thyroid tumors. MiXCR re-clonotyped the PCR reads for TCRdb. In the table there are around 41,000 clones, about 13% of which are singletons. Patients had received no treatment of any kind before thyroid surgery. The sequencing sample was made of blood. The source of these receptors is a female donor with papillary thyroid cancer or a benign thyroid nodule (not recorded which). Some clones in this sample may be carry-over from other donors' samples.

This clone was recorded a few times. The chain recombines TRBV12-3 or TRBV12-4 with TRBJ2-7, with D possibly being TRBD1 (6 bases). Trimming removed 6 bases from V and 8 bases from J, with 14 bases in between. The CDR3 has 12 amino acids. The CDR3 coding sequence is TGTGCCAGCAGACAGCAGGGGTACCAGCAGTACTTC. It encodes CASRQQGYQQYF.

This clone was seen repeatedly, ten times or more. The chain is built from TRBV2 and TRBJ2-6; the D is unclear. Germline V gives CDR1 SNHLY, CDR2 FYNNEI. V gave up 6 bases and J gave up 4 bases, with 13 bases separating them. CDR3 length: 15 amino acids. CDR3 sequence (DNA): TGTGCCAGCAGCGCCGGGTCATCCGGGGCCAACGTCCTGACTTTC. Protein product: CASSAGSSGANVLTF.

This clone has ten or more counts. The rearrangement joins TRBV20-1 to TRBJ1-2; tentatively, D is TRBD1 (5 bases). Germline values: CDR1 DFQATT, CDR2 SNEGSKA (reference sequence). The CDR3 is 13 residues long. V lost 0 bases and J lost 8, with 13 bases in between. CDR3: CSARDPGSLGYTF. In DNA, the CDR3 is TGCAGTGCTAGAGATCCAGGGAGTCTGGGCTACACCTTC.

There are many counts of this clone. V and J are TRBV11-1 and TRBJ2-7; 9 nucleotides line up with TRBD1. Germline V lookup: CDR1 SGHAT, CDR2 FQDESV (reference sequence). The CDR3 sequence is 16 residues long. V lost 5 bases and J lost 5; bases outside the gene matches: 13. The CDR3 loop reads CASSMNPGTGRDEQYF. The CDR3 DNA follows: TGTGCCAGCAGCATGAACCCCGGGACAGGGAGGGACGAGCAGTACTTC. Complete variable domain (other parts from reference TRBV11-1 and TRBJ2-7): EAEVAQSPRYKITEKSQAVAFWCDPISGHATLYWYRQILGQGPELLVQFQDESVVDDSQLPKDRFSAERLKGVDSTLKIQPAELGDSAMYLCASSMNPGTGRDEQYFGPGTRLTVT.

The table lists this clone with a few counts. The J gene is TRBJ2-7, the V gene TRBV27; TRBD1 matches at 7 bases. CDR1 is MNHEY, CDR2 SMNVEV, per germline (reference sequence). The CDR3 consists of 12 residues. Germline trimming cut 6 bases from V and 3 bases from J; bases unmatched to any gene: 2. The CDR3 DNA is TGTGCCAGCAGGACAGGGATCTACGAGCAGTACTTC. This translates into CASRTGIYEQYF.

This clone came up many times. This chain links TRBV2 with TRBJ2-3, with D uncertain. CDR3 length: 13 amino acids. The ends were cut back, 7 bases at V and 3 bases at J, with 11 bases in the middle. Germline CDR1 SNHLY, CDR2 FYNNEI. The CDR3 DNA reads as TGTGCCAGCAACTCCCGGTCGACAGATACGCAGTATTTT. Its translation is CASNSRSTDTQYF.

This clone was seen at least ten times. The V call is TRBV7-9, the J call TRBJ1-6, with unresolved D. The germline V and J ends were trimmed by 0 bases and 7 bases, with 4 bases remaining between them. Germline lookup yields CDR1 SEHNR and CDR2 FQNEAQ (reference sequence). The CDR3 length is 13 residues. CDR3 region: CASSLAENSPLHF. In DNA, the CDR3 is TGTGCCAGCAGCTTAGCCGAAAATTCACCCCTCCACTTT.

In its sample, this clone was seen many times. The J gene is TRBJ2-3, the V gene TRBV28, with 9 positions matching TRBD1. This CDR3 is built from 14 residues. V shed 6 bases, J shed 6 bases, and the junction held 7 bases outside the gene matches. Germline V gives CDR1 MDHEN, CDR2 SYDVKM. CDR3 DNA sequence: TGTGCCAGCAGCAGGAACAGGGGGCGGGATACGCAGTATTTT. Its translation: CASSRNRGRDTQYF.

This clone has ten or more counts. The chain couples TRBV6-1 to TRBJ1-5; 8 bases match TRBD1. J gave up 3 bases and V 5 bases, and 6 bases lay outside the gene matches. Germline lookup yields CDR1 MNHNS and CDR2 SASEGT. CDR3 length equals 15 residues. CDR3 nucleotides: TGTGCCAGCAGTCCCGGACAGGGATTCAATCAGCCCCAGCATTTT. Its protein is CASSPGQGFNQPQHF.

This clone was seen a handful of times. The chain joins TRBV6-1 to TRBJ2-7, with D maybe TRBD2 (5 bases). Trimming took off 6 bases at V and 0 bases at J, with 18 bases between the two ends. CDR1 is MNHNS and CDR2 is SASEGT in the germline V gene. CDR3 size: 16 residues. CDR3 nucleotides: TGTGCCAGCAGCCCCGTCGGGTTAGCGTTCTCCTACGAGCAGTACTTC. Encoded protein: CASSPVGLAFSYEQYF.

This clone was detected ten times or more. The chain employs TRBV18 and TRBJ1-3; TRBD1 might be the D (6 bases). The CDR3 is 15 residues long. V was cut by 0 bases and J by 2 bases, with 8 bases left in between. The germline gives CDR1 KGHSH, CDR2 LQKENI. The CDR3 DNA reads TGTGCCAGCTCACCACCGGGGGCCACTGGAAACACCATATATTTT. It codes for CASSPPGATGNTIYF.

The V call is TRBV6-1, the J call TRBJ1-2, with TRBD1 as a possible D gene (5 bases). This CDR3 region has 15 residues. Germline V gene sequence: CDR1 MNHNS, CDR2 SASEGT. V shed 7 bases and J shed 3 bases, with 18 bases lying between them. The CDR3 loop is CASIVRGSVYYGYTF. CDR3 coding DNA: TGTGCCAGCATTGTAAGGGGTTCGGTTTACTATGGCTACACCTTC.

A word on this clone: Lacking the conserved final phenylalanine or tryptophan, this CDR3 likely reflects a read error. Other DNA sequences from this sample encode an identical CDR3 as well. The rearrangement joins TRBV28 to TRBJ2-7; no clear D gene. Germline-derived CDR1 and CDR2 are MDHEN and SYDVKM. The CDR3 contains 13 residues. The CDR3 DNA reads TGTGCTAGCAGTTTAGCAGGTAGGAACGAGCAGTACCTC. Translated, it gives CASSLAGRNEQYL.

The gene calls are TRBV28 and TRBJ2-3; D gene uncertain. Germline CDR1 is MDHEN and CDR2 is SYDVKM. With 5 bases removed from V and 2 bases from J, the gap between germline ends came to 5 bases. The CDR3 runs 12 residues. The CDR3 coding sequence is TGTGCCAGCAGTCCCCCCACAGATACGCAGTATTTT. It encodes CASSPPTDTQYF.

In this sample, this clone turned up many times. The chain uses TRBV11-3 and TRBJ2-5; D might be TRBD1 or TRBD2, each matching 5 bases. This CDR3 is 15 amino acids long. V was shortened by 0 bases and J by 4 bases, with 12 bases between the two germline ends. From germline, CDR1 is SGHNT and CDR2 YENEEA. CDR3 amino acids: CASSLDRRTTETQYF. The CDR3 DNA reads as TGTGCCAGCAGCTTAGATCGGAGGACAACAGAGACCCAGTACTTC.

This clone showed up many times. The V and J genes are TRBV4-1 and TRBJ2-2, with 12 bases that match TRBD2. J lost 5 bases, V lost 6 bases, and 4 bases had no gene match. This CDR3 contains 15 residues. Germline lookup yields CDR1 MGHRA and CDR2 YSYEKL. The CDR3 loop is CASRRLAGATGELFF. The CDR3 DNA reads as TGCGCCAGCAGACGACTAGCGGGAGCTACCGGGGAGCTGTTTTTT.

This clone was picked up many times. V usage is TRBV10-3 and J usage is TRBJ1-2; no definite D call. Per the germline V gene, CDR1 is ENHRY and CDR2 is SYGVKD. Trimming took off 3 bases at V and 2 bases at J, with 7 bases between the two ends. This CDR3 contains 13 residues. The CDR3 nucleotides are TGTGCCATCAGTGACGAGGGAAACTATGGCTACACCTTC. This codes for CAISDEGNYGYTF.

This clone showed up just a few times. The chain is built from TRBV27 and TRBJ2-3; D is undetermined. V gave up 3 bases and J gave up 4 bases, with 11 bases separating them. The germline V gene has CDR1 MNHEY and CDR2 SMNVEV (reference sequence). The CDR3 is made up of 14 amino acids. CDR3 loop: CASSFVGSADTQYF. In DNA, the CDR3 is TGTGCCAGCAGTTTCGTAGGATCAGCAGATACGCAGTATTTT.

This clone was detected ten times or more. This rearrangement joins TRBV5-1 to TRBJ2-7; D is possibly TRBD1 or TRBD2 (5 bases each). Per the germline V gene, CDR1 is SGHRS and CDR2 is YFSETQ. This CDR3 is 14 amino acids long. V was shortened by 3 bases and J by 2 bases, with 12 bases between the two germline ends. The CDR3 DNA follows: TGCGCCAGCAGCTACCGGGACGGAGCCTACGAGCAGTACTTC. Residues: CASSYRDGAYEQYF.

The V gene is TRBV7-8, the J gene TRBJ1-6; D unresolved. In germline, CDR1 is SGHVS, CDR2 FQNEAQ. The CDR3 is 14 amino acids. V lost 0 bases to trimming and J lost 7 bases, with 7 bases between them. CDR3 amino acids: CASSLASRNSPLHF. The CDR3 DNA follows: TGTGCCAGCAGCTTAGCGAGCCGAAATTCACCCCTCCACTTT.